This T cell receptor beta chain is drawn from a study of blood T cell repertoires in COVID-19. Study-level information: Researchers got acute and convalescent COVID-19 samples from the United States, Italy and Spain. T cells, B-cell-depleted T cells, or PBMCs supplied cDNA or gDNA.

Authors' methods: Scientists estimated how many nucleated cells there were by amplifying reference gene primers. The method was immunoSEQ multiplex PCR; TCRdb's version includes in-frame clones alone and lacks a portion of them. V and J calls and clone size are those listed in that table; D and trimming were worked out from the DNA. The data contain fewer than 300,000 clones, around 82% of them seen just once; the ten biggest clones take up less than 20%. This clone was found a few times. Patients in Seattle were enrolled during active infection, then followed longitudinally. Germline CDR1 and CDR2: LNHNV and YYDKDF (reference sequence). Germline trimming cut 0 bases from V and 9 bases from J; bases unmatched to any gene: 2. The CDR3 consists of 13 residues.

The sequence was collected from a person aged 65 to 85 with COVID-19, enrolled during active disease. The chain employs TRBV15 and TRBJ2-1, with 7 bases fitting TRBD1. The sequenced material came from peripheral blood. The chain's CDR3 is CATSRDPGGEQFF. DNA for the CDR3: TGTGCCACCAGCAGAGATCCAGGGGGTGAGCAGTTCTTC.